This entry is about one TCR beta chain. Its antigen is currently unknown. The Oncomine TCR Beta short-read assay sequenced DNA from cultured CD4+ T cells. Genomic DNA was isolated from cultured CD4+ T cells. TCRdb recomputed calls from the PCR reads with MiXCR, one row per CDR3 protein. The profile shows about 18,000 distinct CDR3 sequences, around 44% of them singletons. Deletions cut 5 bases from V and 11 bases from J, with 15 bases between. The CDR3 totals 12 residues. Germline V CDR1 and CDR2: SGHAT, FQNNGV. The sample comes from a study of vaccination and CD4 T cells after COVID-19. Treatment denoted: roughly ten-day PBMC culture with coronavirus spike peptide pools or control peptides (ViraFEST assay). Before TCRs were sequenced, ViraFEST expanded antigen-specific T cells with peptide pools. Replacement of half the medium with fresh IL-2 medium took place on days 3 and 7.

The material was CD4+ T cells from blood, cultured in vitro, obtained after SARS-CoV-2 vaccination. The source of this sequence is a human donor who had recovered from COVID-19. The chain couples TRBV11-2 to TRBJ1-1; D is possibly TRBD1 (5 bases). For the CDR3, the DNA is TGTGCCAGCAGCCTACTCGGGACGAGGGCTTTCTTT. Protein sequence: CASSLLGTRAFF.